This TCR beta chain was profiled in a study of blood T cell repertoires in COVID-19. In the study overall: Collection of acute and convalescent COVID-19 samples took place in the United States, Italy and Spain. PBMCs, B-cell-depleted T cells, or T cells provided the cDNA or gDNA that made up the material.

The trim removed 2 bases at V and 8 bases at J, leaving 8 bases unmatched. Per the germline V gene, CDR1 is ENHRY and CDR2 is SYGVKD. The CDR3 extends over 14 amino acids. Original handling: Nucleated cell counts were estimated from reference gene primer amplification. Produced via immunoSEQ multiplex PCR; TCRdb's table is partial and in-frame only. The D gene and trimming were derived from the DNA, and the V and J assignments and clone size from that table. Counted here are about 68,000 clones, roughly 87% occurring once; the ten biggest clones make up roughly 3.2%. Seattle-derived patients entered the study during active infection and were followed longitudinally. In this sample, this clone turned up a few times.

Sequencing was carried out using peripheral blood. The receptor comes from a woman between 50 and 59 years old with COVID-19, enrolled during active disease. This chain uses TRBV10-3 with TRBJ1-2; 7 bases are shared with TRBD1. The CDR3 is CAISEARGLSGYTF. In nucleotides, the CDR3 is TGTGCCATCAGTGAGGCCAGGGGGTTATCGGGCTACACCTTC.